Listed here is a single T cell receptor beta chain. The record originates from a study of blood T cells in healthy people across ages. Donors were systemically healthy Caucasian individuals from Russia aged about 6 to 95 years. The V gene's germline CDR1 is DFQATT and CDR2 SNEGSKA (reference sequence). With 1 base removed from V and 0 bases from J, the gap between germline ends came to 6 bases. The CDR3 has 13 amino acids. The authors ran a second PCR of roughly 6 to 12 cycles using a sample-barcoded 5' primer and a J-beta primer mix. A single record per CDR3 protein comes from TCRdb applying MiXCR to the 5' RACE reads. In the table there are around 520,000 distinct CDR3 sequences, about a quarter of which are singletons. The same sample was also studied in work on T cells of mothers and their children.

This TCR came from a boy between 2 and 10 years old in good health. The specimen was blood. The rearrangement joins TRBV20-1 to TRBJ1-1; D is undetermined. CDR3 amino acids: CSARVSMNTEAFF. The CDR3 bases are TGCAGTGCTAGAGTATCTATGAACACTGAAGCTTTCTTT.